A selection of T cell receptor beta chains follows, all from one sample in a study of CD8 T cells in ankylosing spondylitis. TCRdb reprocessed the 5' RACE reads via MiXCR and lists one record per CDR3 protein. This sample carries roughly 470,000 distinct CDR3 sequences, around 26% of them seen once, and the ten largest clones take about 0.89%. What was sequenced was blood, either unsorted or a sorted T cell fraction (not recorded which). These TCRs come from a male donor with ankylosing spondylitis. CDR3s include the opening cysteine and the closing phenylalanine or tryptophan. Each record gives: CDR3 length, D gene, clone size, V gene, J gene, CDR3 DNA, CDR3 protein. The D gene is left open where the match is weak. Size is omitted from some rows. Given values are once, few, many or a class for expanded clones.

CDR3 length: 19
D gene: TRBD2
clone size: few
V gene: TRBV5-1
J gene: TRBJ2-3
CDR3 DNA: TGCGCCAGCACAGCAAATCACCCGGGGACTAGCCCTCCGCGAGATACGCAGTATTTT
CDR3 protein: CASTANHPGTSPPRDTQYF

CDR3 length: 13
D gene: .
clone size: many
V gene: TRBV7-9
J gene: TRBJ2-1
CDR3 DNA: TGTGCCAGCAGCGGGAGCTCCTACAATGAGCAGTTCTTC
CDR3 protein: CASSGSSYNEQFF

CDR3 length: 16
D gene: TRBD1
clone size: .
V gene: TRBV7-2
J gene: TRBJ2-3
CDR3 DNA: TGTGCCAGCAGCCCAAGACATCGTGGGACAGCAGATACGCAGTATTTT
CDR3 protein: CASSPRHRGTADTQYF

CDR3 length: 14
D gene: .
clone size: .
V gene: TRBV25-1
J gene: TRBJ2-7
CDR3 DNA: TGTGCCAGCAGTGAATCTCGGTGGCCCTACGAGCAGTACTTC
CDR3 protein: CASSESRWPYEQYF

CDR3 length: 18
D gene: .
clone size: few
V gene: TRBV11-1
J gene: TRBJ2-1
CDR3 DNA: TGTGCCAGCAGCATCAAAGCGGCTCTGACTACCAACTACAATGAGCAGTTCTTC
CDR3 protein: CASSIKAALTTNYNEQFF

CDR3 length: 14
D gene: TRBD1
clone size: .
V gene: TRBV12-3/TRBV12-4
J gene: TRBJ1-1
CDR3 DNA: TGTGCCAGCAGTAGCGGACAGGTAGGATCTGAAGCTTTCTTT
CDR3 protein: CASSSGQVGSEAFF

CDR3 length: 15
D gene: .
clone size: .
V gene: TRBV5-1
J gene: TRBJ1-1
CDR3 DNA: TGCGCCAGCAGCTTGCGGGTGGGGGCCAGGTCCCAAGCTTTCTTT
CDR3 protein: CASSLRVGARSQAFF

CDR3 length: 14
D gene: .
clone size: few
V gene: TRBV12-3/TRBV12-4
J gene: TRBJ1-2
CDR3 DNA: TGTGCCAGCACTCCCCCAGGGACGGACGGTGGCTACACCTTC
CDR3 protein: CASTPPGTDGGYTF

CDR3 length: 13
D gene: .
clone size: .
V gene: TRBV11-2
J gene: TRBJ1-6
CDR3 DNA: TGTGCCAGCAGCCGAACCCAGGACTCACCCCTCCACTTT
CDR3 protein: CASSRTQDSPLHF

CDR3 length: 12
D gene: .
clone size: .
V gene: TRBV15
J gene: TRBJ2-3
CDR3 DNA: TGTGCCGCTAAGGGGAGTGCAGATACGCAGTATTTT
CDR3 protein: CAAKGSADTQYF

CDR3 length: 15
D gene: .
clone size: .
V gene: TRBV18
J gene: TRBJ1-4
CDR3 DNA: TGTGCCAGCTCACCATCGGCAGGGCACGATGAAAAACTGTTTTTT
CDR3 protein: CASSPSAGHDEKLFF

CDR3 length: 14
D gene: .
clone size: few
V gene: TRBV7-6
J gene: TRBJ1-6
CDR3 DNA: TGTGCCAGCAGCTCGGGACCTAGGGATTCACCCCTCCACTTT
CDR3 protein: CASSSGPRDSPLHF

CDR3 length: 13
D gene: .
clone size: .
V gene: TRBV5-5
J gene: TRBJ1-2
CDR3 DNA: TGTGCCAGCAGCTCTTCAGGGGAAGGTGGCTACACCTTC
CDR3 protein: CASSSSGEGGYTF

CDR3 length: 13
D gene: TRBD1
clone size: many
V gene: TRBV5-1
J gene: TRBJ2-7
CDR3 DNA: TGCGCCAGCGGAGGGACAGGGTCCCACGAGCAGTACTTC
CDR3 protein: CASGGTGSHEQYF

CDR3 length: 14
D gene: TRBD1
clone size: .
V gene: TRBV15
J gene: TRBJ2-3
CDR3 DNA: TGTGCCACCAGCAGAGGGGACAGTCCAGATACGCAGTATTTT
CDR3 protein: CATSRGDSPDTQYF

CDR3 length: 15
D gene: .
clone size: few
V gene: TRBV3-1
J gene: TRBJ2-1
CDR3 DNA: TGTGCCACCTCGACGTATTCGAGGGTGGTTGATGAGCAGTTCTTC
CDR3 protein: CATSTYSRVVDEQFF

CDR3 length: 15
D gene: .
clone size: .
V gene: TRBV7-8
J gene: TRBJ2-1
CDR3 DNA: TGTGCCAGCAGCCGGTCTGGGACGGAATACAATGAGCAGTTCTTC
CDR3 protein: CASSRSGTEYNEQFF

CDR3 length: 12
D gene: TRBD1
clone size: .
V gene: TRBV19
J gene: TRBJ1-2
CDR3 DNA: TGTGCCAGCGGACAGGGGTACTATGGCTACACCTTC
CDR3 protein: CASGQGYYGYTF

CDR3 length: 15
D gene: TRBD1
clone size: .
V gene: TRBV12-3/TRBV12-4
J gene: TRBJ1-2
CDR3 DNA: TGTGCCAGCAGTTCCAACAGGGGGCGCAACTATGGCTACACCTTC
CDR3 protein: CASSSNRGRNYGYTF

CDR3 length: 14
D gene: .
clone size: few
V gene: TRBV11-2
J gene: TRBJ2-3
CDR3 DNA: TGTGCCAGCAGCTCACGGGGACGATCAGATACGCAGTATTTT
CDR3 protein: CASSSRGRSDTQYF

CDR3 length: 16
D gene: .
clone size: many
V gene: TRBV5-1
J gene: TRBJ2-7
CDR3 DNA: TGCGCCAGCAGCTCCTTCACTGGGTCCTCCTCCTACGAGCAGTACTTC
CDR3 protein: CASSSFTGSSSYEQYF

CDR3 length: 13
D gene: .
clone size: few
V gene: TRBV10-3
J gene: TRBJ1-5
CDR3 DNA: TGTGCCATCAACCAAGAAAGCAATCAGCCCCAGCATTTT
CDR3 protein: CAINQESNQPQHF

CDR3 length: 15
D gene: TRBD1
clone size: few
V gene: TRBV7-2
J gene: TRBJ1-2
CDR3 DNA: TGTGCCAGCAGCTCCCCGGGACAGGGGACGTATGGCTACACCTTC
CDR3 protein: CASSSPGQGTYGYTF

CDR3 length: 12
D gene: .
clone size: few
V gene: TRBV29-1
J gene: TRBJ2-3
CDR3 DNA: TGCAGCGTTGATGACGGGGTAGATACGCAGTATTTT
CDR3 protein: CSVDDGVDTQYF

CDR3 length: 14
D gene: .
clone size: few
V gene: TRBV7-8
J gene: TRBJ2-5
CDR3 DNA: TGTGCCAGCAGCTTAACGGCGGTGGGGGAGACCCAGTACTTC
CDR3 protein: CASSLTAVGETQYF

CDR3 length: 13
D gene: TRBD1
clone size: few
V gene: TRBV29-1
J gene: TRBJ2-7
CDR3 DNA: TGCAGCTATCAGGGAGATAGGGGGCGTGAGCAGTACTTC
CDR3 protein: CSYQGDRGREQYF

CDR3 length: 12
D gene: .
clone size: .
V gene: TRBV20-1
J gene: TRBJ2-1
CDR3 DNA: TGCAGTGCTAGTTTGCCCGAGAGTGAGCAGTTCTTC
CDR3 protein: CSASLPESEQFF

CDR3 length: 15
D gene: .
clone size: few
V gene: TRBV12-3/TRBV12-4
J gene: TRBJ2-1
CDR3 DNA: TGTGCCAGCAGTTTTCTCCAGACCCAAGAGAATGAGCAGTTCTTC
CDR3 protein: CASSFLQTQENEQFF

CDR3 length: 15
D gene: .
clone size: many
V gene: TRBV5-1
J gene: TRBJ2-3
CDR3 DNA: TGTGCCAGCAGCTTGGGCCGGGGAAGCACAGATACGCAGTATTTT
CDR3 protein: CASSLGRGSTDTQYF

CDR3 length: 14
D gene: .
clone size: few
V gene: TRBV12-3/TRBV12-4
J gene: TRBJ1-1
CDR3 DNA: TGTGCCAGCAGTCCGGGGACACGGAACACTGAAGCTTTCTTT
CDR3 protein: CASSPGTRNTEAFF

CDR3 length: 14
D gene: TRBD2
clone size: many
V gene: TRBV29-1
J gene: TRBJ2-3
CDR3 DNA: TGCAGCGTTGAAGGGGGGAGGGGCACAGATACGCAGTATTTT
CDR3 protein: CSVEGGRGTDTQYF

CDR3 length: 13
D gene: .
clone size: .
V gene: TRBV7-9
J gene: TRBJ1-1
CDR3 DNA: TGTGCCAGCACCCAACTAGGTGGAGAGGAAGCTTTCTTT
CDR3 protein: CASTQLGGEEAFF

CDR3 length: 16
D gene: .
clone size: .
V gene: TRBV7-9
J gene: TRBJ2-5
CDR3 DNA: TGTGCCAGCAGCCCACCCGCCGGCCTCGAACAAGAGACCCAGTACTTC
CDR3 protein: CASSPPAGLEQETQYF

CDR3 length: 15
D gene: TRBD2
clone size: .
V gene: TRBV5-1
J gene: TRBJ2-3
CDR3 DNA: TGCGCCAGCAGCTTTAGCGGGAGTACGGCAGATACGCAGTATTTT
CDR3 protein: CASSFSGSTADTQYF

CDR3 length: 14
D gene: .
clone size: .
V gene: TRBV3-1
J gene: TRBJ1-5
CDR3 DNA: TGTGCCAGCAGCCAAAATTGGGGCAATCAGCCCCAGCATTTT
CDR3 protein: CASSQNWGNQPQHF

CDR3 length: 13
D gene: .
clone size: few
V gene: TRBV10-3
J gene: TRBJ1-4
CDR3 DNA: TGTGCCAGCCACCCGGGGGTGAATGAAAAACTGTTTTTT
CDR3 protein: CASHPGVNEKLFF

CDR3 length: 14
D gene: .
clone size: .
V gene: TRBV3-1
J gene: TRBJ1-4
CDR3 DNA: TGTGCCAGCAGCCAAGATTGGTCGGATGAAAAACTGTTTTTT
CDR3 protein: CASSQDWSDEKLFF

CDR3 length: 13
D gene: .
clone size: few
V gene: TRBV11-2
J gene: TRBJ2-1
CDR3 DNA: TGTGCCAGCAGCCCTCGACCATACAATGAGCAGTTCTTC
CDR3 protein: CASSPRPYNEQFF

CDR3 length: 13
D gene: .
clone size: many
V gene: TRBV5-1
J gene: TRBJ1-3
CDR3 DNA: TGCGCCAGCAGCTTGGGCTCTGGAAACACCATATATTTT
CDR3 protein: CASSLGSGNTIYF

CDR3 length: 14
D gene: .
clone size: few
V gene: TRBV30
J gene: TRBJ1-2
CDR3 DNA: TGTGCCTGGCAAGGAAGTGGCCGAATCTATGGCTACACCTTC
CDR3 protein: CAWQGSGRIYGYTF

CDR3 length: 17
D gene: .
clone size: .
V gene: TRBV25-1
J gene: TRBJ1-2
CDR3 DNA: TGTGCCAGCAGCTGGGTTATTCCGGGACAAGCAAGCTATGGCTACACCTTC
CDR3 protein: CASSWVIPGQASYGYTF

CDR3 length: 14
D gene: TRBD1
clone size: .
V gene: TRBV3-1
J gene: TRBJ2-7
CDR3 DNA: TGTGCCAGCAGCCAAGGGAGAACAGGGGGTGAGCAGTACTTC
CDR3 protein: CASSQGRTGGEQYF

CDR3 length: 16
D gene: .
clone size: .
V gene: TRBV20-1
J gene: TRBJ2-1
CDR3 DNA: TGCAGTGCTAGAGTTTTGAACAGGGACTCCTACAATGAGCAGTTCTTC
CDR3 protein: CSARVLNRDSYNEQFF

CDR3 length: 15
D gene: .
clone size: .
V gene: TRBV2
J gene: TRBJ1-1
CDR3 DNA: TGTGCCAGCAGTGCAAGTAGGGACTCTAGCACTGAAGCTTTCTTT
CDR3 protein: CASSASRDSSTEAFF

CDR3 length: 17
D gene: .
clone size: few
V gene: TRBV7-2
J gene: TRBJ1-1
CDR3 DNA: TGTGCCAGCAGCCCTGACCAATCGGACCGCCGTGGGAAAAAAGCTTTCTTT
CDR3 protein: CASSPDQSDRRGKKAFF

CDR3 length: 14
D gene: TRBD2
clone size: .
V gene: TRBV10-3
J gene: TRBJ2-5
CDR3 DNA: TGTGCCATCGGTAGTAGCGGGAACCAAGAGACCCAGTACTTC
CDR3 protein: CAIGSSGNQETQYF

CDR3 length: 16
D gene: TRBD1
clone size: few
V gene: TRBV14
J gene: TRBJ2-5
CDR3 DNA: TGTGCCAGCAGCCCTCGGGACAGGCGATTACAAGAGACCCAGTACTTC
CDR3 protein: CASSPRDRRLQETQYF

CDR3 length: 13
D gene: .
clone size: .
V gene: TRBV20-1
J gene: TRBJ1-2
CDR3 DNA: TGCAGTGCTATATCAGGGGCAGCAGGTGGCTACACCTTC
CDR3 protein: CSAISGAAGGYTF

CDR3 length: 15
D gene: .
clone size: few
V gene: TRBV12-5
J gene: TRBJ2-3
CDR3 DNA: TGTGCTAGTGGTTTGGATACCGGAGGCGCAGATACGCAGTATTTT
CDR3 protein: CASGLDTGGADTQYF

CDR3 length: 12
D gene: .
clone size: few
V gene: TRBV20-1
J gene: TRBJ2-3
CDR3 DNA: TGCAGTGCTAGAGAAGAAGGGGATACGCAGTATTTT
CDR3 protein: CSAREEGDTQYF

CDR3 length: 15
D gene: TRBD2
clone size: .
V gene: TRBV5-1
J gene: TRBJ2-7
CDR3 DNA: TGCGCCAGCAGCATTCGGACGGCGGGAGATGACGAGCAGTACTTC
CDR3 protein: CASSIRTAGDDEQYF

CDR3 length: 13
D gene: .
clone size: .
V gene: TRBV10-3
J gene: TRBJ2-5
CDR3 DNA: TGTGCCATCACTCCGGGACTCTCGGAGACCCAGTACTTC
CDR3 protein: CAITPGLSETQYF

CDR3 length: 14
D gene: TRBD1
clone size: .
V gene: TRBV7-2
J gene: TRBJ1-1
CDR3 DNA: TGTGCCAGCAGGGGACAGGGTACGGTAACTGAAGCTTTCTTT
CDR3 protein: CASRGQGTVTEAFF

CDR3 length: 13
D gene: .
clone size: .
V gene: TRBV5-1
J gene: TRBJ2-3
CDR3 DNA: TGCGCCAGCACCCGGGGAGGCACAGATACGCAGTATTTT
CDR3 protein: CASTRGGTDTQYF

CDR3 length: 15
D gene: TRBD2
clone size: few
V gene: TRBV6-5
J gene: TRBJ2-1
CDR3 DNA: TGTGCCAGCAGTTATAAGGCTAGCGGGAGCCATGAGCAGTTCTTC
CDR3 protein: CASSYKASGSHEQFF

CDR3 length: 13
D gene: .
clone size: .
V gene: TRBV10-3
J gene: TRBJ1-1
CDR3 DNA: TGTGCCATCAGTGTGAACATGTTCACTGAAGCTTTCTTT
CDR3 protein: CAISVNMFTEAFF

CDR3 length: 12
D gene: .
clone size: few
V gene: TRBV29-1
J gene: TRBJ1-2
CDR3 DNA: TGCAGCGTTGGCGAGGGGGAGGGTGGCTACACCTTC
CDR3 protein: CSVGEGEGGYTF